This TCR beta chain was identified during a study of blood T cells in healthy people across ages. Study-wide context: Capturing about one barcoded beta molecule per two T cells was achieved by template switching. Study outcomes and limitations: Strong correlation existed between TCR beta diversity and naive T cell percentage. When one million T cells were used, diversity estimates were thought to be underestimates.

Alongside a J-beta primer mix, a sample-barcoded 5' primer served in a second PCR lasting roughly 6 to 11 cycles. The authors tagged each cDNA molecule using a template-switch adaptor with 12 random nucleotides. TCRdb re-analysed the 5' RACE reads in MiXCR, keeping a single row per CDR3 protein. The table records over 1,500,000 distinct CDR3 sequences, less than 50% of them present only once. Germline CDR1 reads SGHTA; CDR2 reads FQGNSA. The length of the CDR3 is 14 residues. The V and J ends lost 5 bases and 4 bases respectively, with 11 bases between them. To note about this clonotype: The antigen is unknown.

Material for sequencing was blood. This receptor was identified in a woman aged 40 to 50 in good health. This chain connects TRBV7-2 to TRBJ2-2, with a weak D call TRBD1 (6 bases). CDR3 bases: TGTGCCAGCAGCCTCGGACAGCCCACCGGGGAGCTGTTTTTT. It is translated as CASSLGQPTGELFF.